This TCR beta chain was sequenced during a study of T-cell memory formation after mild COVID-19. Looking at the study overall: TCR clusters were largely donor specific. Broader study findings: CM and EM subsets held most contracting CD4+ clones; EMRA held CD8+ ones. Memory sampled before infection contained some responding clones, suggesting cross-reactive memory joined.

Regarding this clonotype: Antigen: not known.

Constant-segment primers served in 5'RACE that generated TCR alpha and TCR beta cDNA libraries bearing sample barcodes and UMIs. One entry per CDR3 protein results from TCRdb running MiXCR on the 5' RACE reads. The data show 55,000 to 75,000 distinct CDR3 sequences, around a quarter seen once. CDR3 length: 14 residues. V lost 1 base to trimming and J lost 8 bases, with 9 bases between them. From germline, CDR1 is LNHNV and CDR2 YYDKDF (reference sequence). The sequence came from a young man who had mild COVID-19 (a few samples of this study predate the infection). Cell type and time point are not known. What was sequenced was PBMCs or a T cell subset sorted from them (not recorded which). The gene calls are TRBV15 and TRBJ1-6; D is possibly TRBD1 (5 bases). CDR3 residues: CATSRVGRDSPLHF. CDR3 DNA sequence: TGTGCCACCAGCAGAGTCGGCAGGGATTCACCCCTCCACTTT.